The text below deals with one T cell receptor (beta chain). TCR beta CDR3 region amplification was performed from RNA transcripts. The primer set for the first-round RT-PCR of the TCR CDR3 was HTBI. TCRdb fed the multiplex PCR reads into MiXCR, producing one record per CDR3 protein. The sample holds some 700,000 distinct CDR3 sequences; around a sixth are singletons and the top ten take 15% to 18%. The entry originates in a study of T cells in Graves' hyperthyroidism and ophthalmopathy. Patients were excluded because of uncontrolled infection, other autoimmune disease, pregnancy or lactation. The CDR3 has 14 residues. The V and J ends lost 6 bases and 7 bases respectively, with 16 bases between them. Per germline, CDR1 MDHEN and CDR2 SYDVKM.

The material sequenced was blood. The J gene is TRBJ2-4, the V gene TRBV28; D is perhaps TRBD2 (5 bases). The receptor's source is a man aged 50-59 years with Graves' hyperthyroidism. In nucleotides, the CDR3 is TGTGCCAGCAGATACACCGGGAAACATAACATTCAGTACTTC. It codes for CASRYTGKHNIQYF. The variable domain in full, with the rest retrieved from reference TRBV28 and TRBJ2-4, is DVKVTQSSRYLVKRTGEKVFLECVQDMDHENMFWYRQDPGLGLRLIYFSYDVKMKEKGDIPEGYSVSREKKERFSLILESASTNQTSMYLCASRYTGKHNIQYFGAGTRLSVL.